This TCR beta chain stems from a study of post-analysis software for immune sequencing data. Unique molecular identifiers were carried by the TCR beta cDNA libraries. The yield from about 1 to 10 million T cells was roughly 500,000 cDNA molecules in total. TCRdb recomputed calls from the PCR reads with MiXCR, one row per CDR3 protein. The sample holds 350,000 to 500,000 distinct CDR3 sequences, 35% to 45% seen once. Concerning this clonotype itself: The antigen is undetermined.

Study-wide points: Controls had significantly higher normalized Chao1 diversity than multiple sclerosis patients. About five TRBV segments occurring more often in patients than controls included TRBV5-6, TRBV5-1 and TRBV20-1.

V gave up 8 bases and J gave up 0 bases; unmatched junction bases: 8. The V gene's germline CDR1 is SGHTA and CDR2 FQGNSA. The CDR3 runs to 17 residues. The chain combines TRBV7-2 with TRBJ2-3, with 13 bases fitting TRBD2. The material sequenced was blood. The receptor's source is a girl aged 2 to 9 with multiple sclerosis. CDR3 protein: CASSGLAGPGSTDTQYF. The CDR3 DNA is TGTGCCAGCTCGGGACTAGCGGGGCCCGGAAGCACAGATACGCAGTATTTT.